A selection of T cell receptor beta chains follows, all from one sample in a study of OX40 agonist ivuxolimab in advanced cancers. The repertoire was sequenced with immunoSEQ multiplex PCR; TCRdb's copy has only in-frame clones and lacks some. The table shows approximately 84,000 clones, with roughly 87% occurring only once. This sample comprised CD4+ or CD8+ T cells sorted from blood, obtained in a trial of the OX40 agonist ivuxolimab. The receptors stem from an adult with an advanced solid tumor such as melanoma, head and neck, liver or kidney cancer. CDR3s include the opening cysteine and the closing phenylalanine or tryptophan. Clone size is shown for a subset of rows, as once, few, many or a class of expanded clone.

>TRBJ2-2|TRBV5-1|-|19
CASSLGGWTSGGHTGELFF
>TRBJ1-2|TRBV7-3|-|15
CASSLRGQGSRGYTF
>TRBJ1-6|TRBV19|-|13
CASSNTGGSPLHF
>TRBJ2-5|TRBV11-3|-|13
CASSLSRFETQYF
>TRBJ1-1|TRBV19|-|17
CASSMASGGSMNTEAFF
>TRBJ2-3|TRBV5-1|-|14
CASSRTGNADTQYF
>TRBJ2-1|TRBV7-9|-|13
CASSPLQGNEQFF
>TRBJ2-7|TRBV27|once|15
CASSHSRDRGHEQYF
>TRBJ1-5|TRBV28|-|16
CASSSVLARGDQPQHF
>TRBJ2-7|TRBV6-6|-|14
CASSYLASSYEQYF
>TRBJ1-5|TRBV19|-|15
CASSIVSRGNQPQHF
>TRBJ1-3|TRBV10-3|-|14
CAISERPTGNTIYF
>TRBJ2-7|TRBV9|-|16
CASSVATGGSSYEQYF
>TRBJ1-5|TRBV19|-|12
CASKDSNQPQHF
>TRBJ2-7|TRBV5-1|-|16
CASSHNPGPSSYEQYF
>TRBJ1-1|TRBV4-2|-|13
CASSQDVRTEAFF
>TRBJ1-2|TRBV6-1|-|14
CASRLRDRGYGYTF
>TRBJ1-5|TRBV19|-|15
CASRPLGTVLRPQHF
>TRBJ2-1|TRBV7-2|-|14
CASSLRSSGSGQFF
>TRBJ1-2|TRBV30|-|16
CAWSVLRREIYYGYTF
>TRBJ2-1|TRBV15|-|17
CATSRDLGGGARSEQFF
>TRBJ2-3|TRBV28|-|16
CASSSGLADSTDTQYF
>TRBJ2-7|TRBV4-1|-|16
CASSQELGKRLGEQYF
>TRBJ1-2|TRBV6-5|-|14
CASRTLLLRGGYTF
>TRBJ1-2|TRBV2|-|17
CASSEAGNRVSDYGYTF
>TRBJ2-7|TRBV5-4|-|16
CASGTQGPAGMGEQYF
>TRBJ1-2|TRBV30|-|13
CAWSVGRDYGYTF
>TRBJ2-3|TRBV2|-|15
CASSGLGQAGDTQYF
>TRBJ2-7|TRBV7-9|-|17
CASSLGGSQVVGYEQYF